The 22 T cell receptor beta chains below come from one sample, sequenced in a study of blood T cell repertoires in COVID-19. The table came from immunoSEQ multiplex PCR; TCRdb's copy has only in-frame clones and leaves some out. The sample yields under 300,000 clones, approximately 78% seen once. Sample: peripheral blood. These receptors were obtained from an older woman with active or convalescent COVID-19.

The chain employs TRBV6-5 and TRBJ2-3; D perhaps matches TRBD1 (6 bases). CDR3 length equals 14 residues. The V gene's germline CDR1 is MNHEY and CDR2 SVGAGI. V lost 6 bases and J lost 2, with 12 bases in between. The CDR3 loop reads CASSRQEYTDTQYF. The CDR3 DNA is TGTGCCAGCAGCCGACAGGAATACACAGATACGCAGTATTTT.

J is TRBJ2-7 and V is TRBV27; 10 bases fit TRBD1. The germline V gene has CDR1 MNHEY and CDR2 SMNVEV (reference sequence). The CDR3 runs to 15 residues. Unmatched junction bases numbered 5, after V lost 3 bases and J lost 3 bases. In DNA form, the CDR3 reads TGTGCCAGCAGTTTCATGACAGGGGGCGGCTACGAGCAGTACTTC. It specifies CASSFMTGGGYEQYF.

V usage is TRBV2 and J usage is TRBJ1-3; D is perhaps TRBD1 (5 bases). V was pared by 4 bases and J by 0 bases, with 10 bases between. Germline CDR1 reads SNHLY; CDR2 reads FYNNEI. CDR3 size: 15 residues. The CDR3 region is CASSARQISGNTIYF. The CDR3 DNA is TGTGCCAGCAGTGCCAGACAGATCTCTGGAAACACCATATATTTT.

The chain's CDR3 is CASSPQATEAFF. The CDR3 nucleotides read TGTGCCAGCAGTCCACAGGCAACTGAAGCTTTCTTT. This chain connects TRBV12-3 or TRBV12-4 to TRBJ1-1; weak D call: TRBD1 (5 bases). Trimming removed 5 bases at V and 5 bases at J, with 9 bases between. CDR3 length: 12 residues.

CDR3 region: CAWRGTSGQPQHF. The CDR3 DNA follows: TGTGCCTGGAGAGGGACTTCTGGGCAGCCCCAGCATTTT. V usage is TRBV30 and J usage is TRBJ1-5; D is possibly TRBD1 (5 bases). V was shortened by 3 bases and J by 7 bases, with 13 bases between the two germline ends. The CDR3 loop spans 13 amino acids. The V gene's germline CDR1 is GTSNPN and CDR2 SVGIG (reference sequence).

V gene TRBV7-8 combines with J gene TRBJ2-2; D may be TRBD2 (6 bases). Germline CDR1 SGHVS, CDR2 FQNEAQ. V shed 6 bases and J shed 0 bases, with 20 bases lying between them. The CDR3 spans 18 residues. In nucleotides, the CDR3 is TGTGCCAGCAGACATAGGAGGGGCCGGGGTGCGAACACCGGGGAGCTGTTTTTT. Translating gives CASRHRRGRGANTGELFF.

This clone was seen repeatedly, ten times or more. V and J are TRBV6-5 and TRBJ1-5, with 8 bases lining up with TRBD1. The CDR3 covers 15 residues. Germline CDR1 is MNHEY and CDR2 is SVGAGI. V lost 6 bases, J lost 7 bases, and 11 bases stayed unmatched. The CDR3 sequence: CASRPPGQGIQPQHF. The DNA of the CDR3 is TGTGCCAGCAGACCCCCCGGACAGGGAATCCAGCCCCAGCATTTT.

This clone was detected once. The chain couples TRBV10-3 to TRBJ1-1; D possibly corresponds to TRBD1 (6 bases). The CDR3 consists of 17 residues. The V end was cut by 1 base, the J end by 4 bases, with 19 bases between. Germline-derived CDR1 and CDR2 are ENHRY and SYGVKD. CDR3 DNA sequence: TGTGCCATCAGTGAGTTCCCCATTGGGCAGGGGACCACTGAAGCTTTCTTT. Translated: CAISEFPIGQGTTEAFF.

The CDR3 region has the DNA TGTGCCAGTAGTACTCAGGCGTACACCGGGGAGCTGTTTTTT. This encodes CASSTQAYTGELFF. This rearrangement joins TRBV19 to TRBJ2-2; D not resolved. The CDR3 totals 14 residues. Trimming shortened V by 4 bases and J by 3 bases, and 9 bases separated the two germline ends. Germline V gene lookup returns CDR1 LNHDA and CDR2 SQIVND (reference sequence).

This chain uses TRBV19 with TRBJ2-5; D possibly corresponds to TRBD1 (6 bases). The germline CDR1 and CDR2 sequences are LNHDA and SQIVND (reference sequence). Trimming left V 4 bases short and J 4 bases short, with 19 bases between. The CDR3 totals 16 residues. CDR3 residues: CASSSRSRGTRETQYF. The CDR3 DNA is TGTGCCAGTAGTAGCAGGAGCAGGGGAACGAGAGAGACCCAGTACTTC.

The gene calls are TRBV7-6 and TRBJ2-7, with D possibly matching TRBD1 (5 bases). The germline V and J ends were trimmed by 5 bases and 0 bases, with 14 bases remaining between them. Germline V lookup: CDR1 SGHVS, CDR2 FNYEAQ. The CDR3 consists of 15 residues. CDR3 amino acids: CASSPSGSGSYEQYF. CDR3 bases: TGTGCCAGCAGCCCATCAGGGTCGGGCTCCTACGAGCAGTACTTC.

This sequence joins TRBV6-6 and TRBJ1-2; perhaps TRBD1 as D (5 bases). Per the germline V gene, CDR1 is MNHNY and CDR2 is SVGAGI (reference sequence). V shed 2 bases and J shed 5 bases, with 9 bases lying between them. The CDR3 is made up of 13 amino acids. The CDR3 sequence: CASSYEGDYGYTF. The CDR3 DNA follows: TGTGCCAGCAGTTACGAAGGGGATTATGGCTACACCTTC.

This chain links TRBV14 with TRBJ2-3; TRBD2 is a possible D gene (5 bases). Germline V CDR1 and CDR2: SGHDN, FVKESK. This CDR3 has 16 amino acids. V lost 4 bases, J lost 2 bases, and 16 bases lay in between. The CDR3: CASSRRSLGITDTQYF. The CDR3 DNA reads TGTGCCAGCAGCCGGAGGAGTCTAGGGATCACAGATACGCAGTATTTT.

The chain carries TRBV7-9 and TRBJ1-2, with 9 bases matching TRBD1. Per the germline V gene, CDR1 is SEHNR and CDR2 is FQNEAQ (reference sequence). The CDR3 loop spans 13 amino acids. The J segment lost 6 bases and the V segment lost 3 bases, leaving 2 bases of the junction unmatched. DNA for the CDR3: TGTGCCAGCAGCTTCCGGACAGGGGATGGCTACACCTTC. It yields the protein CASSFRTGDGYTF.

This clone was observed a handful of times. The genes are TRBV30 and TRBJ1-2; the match to TRBD1 covers 9 bases. The V segment lost 2 bases and the J segment 8 bases; nucleotides outside the gene matches: 9. Germline V gene lookup returns CDR1 GTSNPN and CDR2 SVGIG (reference sequence). The CDR3 spans 14 residues. CDR3 loop: CAWSPGTGINGYTF. As DNA, the CDR3 is TGTGCCTGGAGTCCCGGGACAGGGATTAACGGCTACACCTTC.

The chain recombines TRBV6-5 with TRBJ2-5, with D possibly matching TRBD2 (5 bases). The ends were cut back, 6 bases at V and 2 bases at J, with 10 bases in the middle. Germline values: CDR1 MNHEY, CDR2 SVGAGI. CDR3 length equals 13 residues. CDR3 amino acids: CASRQTIQETQYF. The DNA for the CDR3 is TGTGCCAGCAGACAGACTATTCAAGAGACCCAGTACTTC.

V gene TRBV3-1 (or the pseudogene TRBV3-2) combines with J gene TRBJ1-2; possibly TRBD1 for D (6 bases). The CDR3 is made up of 15 amino acids. Per the germline V gene, CDR1 is LGHDT and CDR2 is YNNKEL (reference sequence). Trimming removed 5 bases at V and 2 bases at J, with 15 bases between. CDR3 coding DNA: TGTGCCAGCAGCAGGGGGGGTTCCGCCAACTATGGCTACACCTTC. Protein sequence: CASSRGGSANYGYTF.

CDR3 sequence: CASSQGTGYGYTF. DNA of the CDR3: TGTGCCAGCAGCCAAGGGACAGGCTATGGCTACACCTTC. This sequence joins TRBV3-1 (or the pseudogene TRBV3-2) and TRBJ1-2; 7 nucleotides match TRBD1. Germline loops: CDR1 LGHDT, CDR2 YNNKEL (reference sequence). V gave up 1 base and J gave up 4 bases; unmatched junction bases: 0. This CDR3 contains 13 residues.

This clone was found once. This chain uses TRBV18 with TRBJ1-6; 8 bases are a match to TRBD1. The CDR3 totals 17 residues. Looked up from germline, CDR1 is KGHSH and CDR2 is LQKENI. The ends lost 6 bases at V and 3 bases at J; junction bases unmatched: 10. The CDR3 sequence: CASSNRDRRDYNSPLHF. CDR3 DNA sequence: TGTGCCAGCTCGAACCGGGACAGGAGGGACTATAATTCACCCCTCCACTTT.

This clone came up once. CDR3 coding DNA: TGCGCCAGCAGCAGGTCTTGGGGAGATTCACCCCTCCACTTT. Translating gives CASSRSWGDSPLHF. V gene TRBV5-1 combines with J gene TRBJ1-6; D uncertain. V was trimmed by 4 bases and J by 8 bases, leaving 13 bases between them. The CDR3 extends over 14 amino acids. CDR1 is SGHRS and CDR2 is YFSETQ in the germline V gene.

The V and J genes are TRBV2 and TRBJ1-1; 8 positions agree with TRBD1. The V gene end was trimmed by 1 base and the J gene end by 3 bases; junction bases not matched to a gene: 7. Germline lookup yields CDR1 SNHLY and CDR2 FYNNEI. The CDR3 runs to 16 residues. The CDR3 DNA reads as TGTGCCAGCAGTGAAGGACTGGGCAGGGGGCACACTGAAGCTTTCTTT. Encoded protein: CASSEGLGRGHTEAFF.

The V and J genes are TRBV5-8 and TRBJ2-7; TRBD1 matches at 9 bases. Germline CDR1 reads SGHTS; CDR2 reads YDEGEE. CDR3 length: 16 amino acids. Trimming removed 2 bases from V and 1 base from J; junction bases left unmatched: 7. The CDR3 DNA follows: TGTGCCAGCAGCTTTGTACAGGGGGCGAATTCCTACGAGCAGTACTTC. Protein sequence: CASSFVQGANSYEQYF.